These 11 T cell receptor beta chains were all obtained from the same sample, sequenced in a study of CD8 T cells in Susac syndrome. The authors reverse transcribed roughly 0.5 to 1 ug RNA with random hexamers. TCRdb redid the calling of the immunoSEQ multiplex PCR reads with MiXCR, one entry per CDR3 protein. The data hold some 300,000 distinct CDR3 sequences, with roughly 84% observed a single time. The specimen sequenced was CD8+ T cells from PBMCs. Receptors originate from a human donor with multiple sclerosis.

This chain links TRBV21-1 with TRBJ2-6; the table assigns TRBD1, which was not confirmed against the DNA. TRBV21-1 represents a pseudogene. The CDR3 covers 17 residues. The CDR3 sequence is CASSNPDRAAGANVLTF. The CDR3 bases are TGTGCCAGCAGCAACCCGGACAGGGCGGCTGGGGCCAACGTCCTGACTTTC.

The chain combines TRBV4-1 with TRBJ2-2, with D hard to call. The CDR3 spans 13 residues. V was trimmed by 8 bases and J by 5 bases, leaving 12 bases between them. CDR1 is MGHRA and CDR2 is YSYEKL in the germline V gene. CDR3 region: CASGKLMTGELFF. CDR3 nucleotides: TGCGCCAGCGGGAAATTAATGACCGGGGAGCTGTTTTTT.

The gene calls are TRBV10-2 and TRBJ2-1, with D unclear. Looked up from germline, CDR1 is WSHSY and CDR2 is SAAADI. CDR3 length: 14 amino acids. Trimming removed 0 bases at V and 7 bases at J, with 10 bases between. This CDR3 reads CASSESKVGNEQFF. The CDR3 DNA is TGCGCCAGCAGTGAGTCGAAAGTTGGAAATGAGCAGTTCTTC.

V gene TRBV28 combines with J gene TRBJ2-7; the match to TRBD2 covers 7 bases. J lost 4 bases, V lost 5 bases, and 5 bases had no gene match. The CDR3 spans 13 residues. Germline CDR1 is MDHEN and CDR2 is SYDVKM. In DNA, the CDR3 is TGTGCCAGCAGTAATGGCGGGAGTTACGAGCAGTACTTC. Its translation: CASSNGGSYEQYF. Complete variable domain (other parts from reference TRBV28 and TRBJ2-7): DVKVTQSSRYLVKRTGEKVFLECVQDMDHENMFWYRQDPGLGLRLIYFSYDVKMKEKGDIPEGYSVSREKKERFSLILESASTNQTSMYLCASSNGGSYEQYFGPGTRLTVT.

The chain couples TRBV29-1 to TRBJ2-1; D possibly uses TRBD1 or TRBD2 (5 bases each). CDR1 and CDR2 (germline): SQVTM, ANQGSEA. CDR3 length: 13 residues. Trimming stripped 7 bases from V and 2 bases from J, with 12 bases between. The CDR3 nucleotides read TGCAGCGCCAGGGACCCCGCCTACAATGAGCAGTTCTTC. Translation: CSARDPAYNEQFF.

The chain is built from TRBV3-1 and TRBJ2-7; 9 positions match TRBD1. The junction had 7 bases not matched to a gene; V was cut back by 4 bases and J by 6 bases. The CDR3 covers 14 residues. Germline CDR1 and CDR2: LGHDT and YNNKEL (reference sequence). The CDR3 loop is CASSLRDRAREQYF. CDR3 bases: TGTGCCAGCAGCCTCAGGGACAGGGCTCGCGAGCAGTACTTC.

The V gene is TRBV13, the J gene TRBJ1-1, with 9 bases identical to TRBD1. This CDR3 region has 15 residues. The germline V gene encodes CDR1 PRHDT and CDR2 FYEKMQ (reference sequence). The V gene end was trimmed by 5 bases and the J gene end by 4 bases; junction bases not matched to a gene: 8. Here the CDR3 DNA reads TGTGCCAGCAGCCCCCCGGGACAGGGCCGCACTGAAGCTTTCTTT. Amino acid sequence: CASSPPGQGRTEAFF.

This clonotype was counted a single time. The chain is built from TRBV7-9 and TRBJ1-4; D is unclear. The germline CDR1 and CDR2 sequences are SEHNR and FQNEAQ (reference sequence). V was cut by 7 bases and J by 6 bases, with 15 bases left in between. CDR3 length equals 14 residues. CDR3 in DNA: TGTGCCAGCAAAAAGGACGTCGAGGATGAAAAACTGTTTTTT. Residues: CASKKDVEDEKLFF.

This clonotype was observed a single time. This rearrangement joins TRBV27 to TRBJ2-7; no firm D call. The ends were cut back, 2 bases at V and 1 base at J, with 9 bases in the middle. This CDR3 spans 14 amino acids. The germline V gene has CDR1 MNHEY and CDR2 SMNVEV (reference sequence). The CDR3 loop reads CASSLVRSSYEQYF. The CDR3, as DNA: TGTGCCAGCAGTTTAGTTAGGTCGTCCTACGAGCAGTACTTC.

The J gene is TRBJ2-1, the V gene TRBV4-1; 8 bases match TRBD2. V gave up 1 base and J gave up 2 bases; unmatched junction bases: 7. The CDR3 spans 17 residues. Germline CDR1 MGHRA, CDR2 YSYEKL. CDR3 residues: CASSQVTTGRAYNEQFF. The CDR3 DNA reads TGCGCCAGCAGCCAAGTAACGACCGGGAGGGCCTACAATGAGCAGTTCTTC.

This chain connects TRBV15 to TRBJ2-1, with 8 positions matching TRBD1. This CDR3 is built from 14 residues. V was pared by 8 bases and J by 9 bases, with 12 bases of the junction left unmatched. CDR1 LNHNV and CDR2 YYDKDF come from the germline V gene (reference sequence). CDR3 sequence reads: CATGEDRGYGEQFF. DNA of the CDR3: TGTGCCACCGGCGAAGACAGGGGATACGGTGAGCAGTTCTTC.